A selection of T cell receptor beta chains follows, all from one sample in a study of T cells expressing NK-cell markers. Following a re-call of the 5' RACE reads, TCRdb has one entry per CDR3 protein and lacks DNA. Found here are 440,000 or so distinct CDR3 sequences; the top ten clones hold 6% to 9.5%. The sample comprised blood T cells: a sorted CD56 or NKG2C T cell subset, CD4+ or CD8+ T cells, or bulk PBMC T cells (not recorded which). All receptors derive from a woman aged 18 to 69 in good health. CDR3s include the opening cysteine and the closing phenylalanine or tryptophan.

J,V,CDR3
TRBJ1-1,TRBV20-1,CSASPLRSVANTEAFF
TRBJ2-5,TRBV3-1,CASSQDGRSRETQYF
TRBJ2-1,TRBV4-2,CASSQGGTPREQFF
TRBJ2-4,TRBV12-3/TRBV12-4,CASSYRAKKYF
TRBJ1-6,TRBV27,CASSPNLIGSPLHF
TRBJ2-6,TRBV6-1,CASSLSYSGANVLTF
TRBJ1-2,TRBV19,CASSLNGIFPAIYGYTF
TRBJ2-7,TRBV19,CASKAGVGASYEQYF
TRBJ2-2,TRBV12-3/TRBV12-4,CASSFWGSNTGELFF
TRBJ1-1,TRBV7-2,CASSSYLNTEAFF
TRBJ2-2,TRBV19,CASSPRTGRRGELFF
TRBJ2-1,TRBV20-1,CSASGADSGSYNEQFF
TRBJ2-1,TRBV29-1,CSVEGSGTSGLEEQFF
TRBJ1-1,TRBV6-4,CASSDQPGGTEAFF
TRBJ2-7,TRBV5-4,CASSLATSGPYEQYF
TRBJ2-3,TRBV20-1,CSAVVGPDTQYF
TRBJ2-5,TRBV28,CASSLSPLRWLVAQETQYF
TRBJ2-2,TRBV10-1,CASSGTALGTGELFF
TRBJ1-5,TRBV20-1,CSARPEDRADQPQHF
TRBJ2-2,TRBV5-1,CASSLALAGGRTGELFF
TRBJ1-5,TRBV12-3/TRBV12-4,CASSPSSGTGNQPQHF
TRBJ2-3,TRBV5-6,CATHRGGADTQYF
TRBJ2-3,TRBV28,CASSPRLGADTQYF
TRBJ1-4,TRBV5-1,CASSPVVSKNEKLFF
TRBJ2-2,TRBV29-1,CSVEDLPTNTGELFF
TRBJ1-5,TRBV6-5,CASSWGEGISNQPQHF
TRBJ2-2,TRBV7-8,CASSLSGAPNTGELFF
TRBJ2-1,TRBV9,CASSVAGLALNEQFF
TRBJ1-6,TRBV6-1,CASNQRGVASNSPLHF
TRBJ2-1,TRBV18,CASSPQRDEQFF
TRBJ1-2,TRBV27,CASSPTGILAYGYTF
TRBJ2-5,TRBV5-5,CASSSGLAGIIETQYF
TRBJ2-3,TRBV18,CASSPRDDNTQYF
TRBJ1-5,TRBV7-2,CASRMGALQPQHF
TRBJ2-5,TRBV18,CASSPPWTYGETQYF
TRBJ2-2,TRBV7-3,CASSLQSGANTGELFF
TRBJ2-6,TRBV25-1,CASSGGQGTSGANVLTF
TRBJ2-3,TRBV5-4,CASSLGGSEADTQYF
TRBJ2-7,TRBV28,CASTVAASNYEQYF
TRBJ2-5,TRBV4-3,CASSQDAAGVETQYF
TRBJ2-3,TRBV20-1,CSARTSNTQYF
TRBJ1-1,TRBV5-1,CASSLAVRLNTEAFF
TRBJ2-1,TRBV21-1,CASSKGARNEQFF
TRBJ2-5,TRBV12-3/TRBV12-4,CASSRTGEETQYF
TRBJ2-1,TRBV7-3,CASSAASASSYNEQFF
TRBJ2-3,TRBV24-1,CATSDYTDTQYF
TRBJ2-5,TRBV29-1,CSARAGAFRETQYF
TRBJ2-3,TRBV5-4,CASLRDGYTDTQYF
TRBJ2-5,TRBV12-3/TRBV12-4,CASSHGPRQETQYF